The present T cell receptor (beta chain) was sequenced within a study of blood T cell repertoires in COVID-19. Across the study: The United States, Italy and Spain provided the acute and convalescent COVID-19 samples.

The table came from immunoSEQ multiplex PCR; TCRdb's copy has only in-frame clones and leaves some out. The profile shows about 73,000 clones, 73% of them singletons. The sequence came from a man aged 55 to 70 with acute or convalescent COVID-19. Specimen: peripheral blood.

The CDR3 DNA is TGTGCCTGGGGCCGGACAGAGGAGACCCAGTACTTC. Translation: CAWGRTEETQYF. The gene calls are TRBV30 and TRBJ2-5; possibly TRBD1 for D (6 bases). The germline V gene has CDR1 GTSNPN and CDR2 SVGIG (reference sequence). The V end lost 5 bases, the J end lost 5 bases, and 12 bases lay between the germline ends. The CDR3 runs to 12 residues.